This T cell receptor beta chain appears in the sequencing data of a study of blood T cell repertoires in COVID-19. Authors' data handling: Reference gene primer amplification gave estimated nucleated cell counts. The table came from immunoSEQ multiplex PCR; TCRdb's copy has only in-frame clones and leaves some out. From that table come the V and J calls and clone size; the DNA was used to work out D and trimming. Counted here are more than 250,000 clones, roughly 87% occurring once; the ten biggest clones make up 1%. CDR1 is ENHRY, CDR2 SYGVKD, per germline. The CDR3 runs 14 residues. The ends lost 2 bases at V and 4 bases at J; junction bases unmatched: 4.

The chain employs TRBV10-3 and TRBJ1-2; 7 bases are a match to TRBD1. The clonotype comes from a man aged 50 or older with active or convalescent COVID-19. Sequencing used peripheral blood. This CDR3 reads CAISEPGTAYGYTF. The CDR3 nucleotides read TGTGCCATCAGTGAGCCCGGGACAGCCTATGGCTACACCTTC.